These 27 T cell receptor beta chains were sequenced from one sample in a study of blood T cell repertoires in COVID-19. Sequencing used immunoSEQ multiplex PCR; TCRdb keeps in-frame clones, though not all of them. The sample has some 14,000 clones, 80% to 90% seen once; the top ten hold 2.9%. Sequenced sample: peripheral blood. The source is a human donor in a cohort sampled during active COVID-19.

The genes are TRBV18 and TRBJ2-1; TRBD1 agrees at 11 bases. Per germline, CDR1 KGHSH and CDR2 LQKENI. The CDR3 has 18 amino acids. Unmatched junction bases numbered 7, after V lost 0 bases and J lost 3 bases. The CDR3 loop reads CASSPPNSGTGGYNEQFF. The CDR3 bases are TGTGCCAGCTCACCACCGAACTCCGGGACAGGGGGCTACAATGAGCAGTTCTTC. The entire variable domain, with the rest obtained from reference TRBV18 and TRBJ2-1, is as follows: NAGVMQNPRHLVRRRGQEARLRCSPMKGHSHVYWYRQLPEEGLKFMVYLQKENIIDESGMPKERFSAEFPKEGPSILRIQQVVRGDSAAYFCASSPPNSGTGGYNEQFFGPGTRLTVL.

The CDR3 loop is CASSVGRGGGYTF. For the CDR3, the DNA is TGCGCCAGCAGCGTTGGGAGGGGCGGAGGCTACACCTTC. This chain connects TRBV5-1 to TRBJ1-2, with D possibly being TRBD1 (5 bases). V lost 4 bases and J 8 bases, leaving 15 bases between the germline ends. The CDR3 loop spans 13 amino acids. Per the germline V gene, CDR1 is SGHRS and CDR2 is YFSETQ.

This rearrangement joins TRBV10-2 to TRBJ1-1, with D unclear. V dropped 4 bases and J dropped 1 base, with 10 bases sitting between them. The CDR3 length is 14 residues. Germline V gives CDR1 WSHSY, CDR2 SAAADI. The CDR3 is CASSVSRQNTEAFF. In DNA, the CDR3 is TGCGCCAGCAGTGTGAGCAGACAGAACACTGAAGCTTTCTTT.

The CDR3 region is CASSLGPGTSGRSSYEQYF. The CDR3 DNA reads as TGTGCCAGCAGCTTAGGGCCAGGGACTAGCGGGAGGAGCTCCTACGAGCAGTACTTC. The genes are TRBV7-8 and TRBJ2-7; TRBD2 agrees at 15 bases. J lost 0 bases, V lost 1 base, and 7 bases had no gene match. The CDR3 contains 19 residues. Germline V gives CDR1 SGHVS, CDR2 FQNEAQ.

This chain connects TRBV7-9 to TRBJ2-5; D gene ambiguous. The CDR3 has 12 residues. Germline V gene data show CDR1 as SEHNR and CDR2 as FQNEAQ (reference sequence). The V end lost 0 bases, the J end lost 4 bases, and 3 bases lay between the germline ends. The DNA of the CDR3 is TGTGCCAGCAGCTTAGCCAGAGAGACCCAGTACTTC. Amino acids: CASSLARETQYF. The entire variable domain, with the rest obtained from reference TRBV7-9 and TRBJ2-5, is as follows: DTGVSQNPRHKITKRGQNVTFRCDPISEHNRLYWYRQTLGQGPEFLTYFQNEAQLEKSRLLSDRFSAERPKGSFSTLEIQRTEQGDSAMYLCASSLARETQYFGPGTRLLVL.

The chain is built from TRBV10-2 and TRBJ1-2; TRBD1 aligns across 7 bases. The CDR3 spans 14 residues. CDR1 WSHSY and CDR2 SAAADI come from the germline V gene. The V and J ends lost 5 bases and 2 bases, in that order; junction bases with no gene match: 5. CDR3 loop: CASSPGQENYGYTF. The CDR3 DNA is TGCGCCAGCAGTCCTGGACAGGAGAACTATGGCTACACCTTC.

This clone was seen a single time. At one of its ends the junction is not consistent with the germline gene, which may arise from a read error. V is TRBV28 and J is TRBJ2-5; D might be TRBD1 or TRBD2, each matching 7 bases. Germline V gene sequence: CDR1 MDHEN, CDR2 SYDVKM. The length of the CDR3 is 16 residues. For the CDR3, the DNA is TGTGCCCGCAGGGGGGGAGGGAGAGGGGTCCAAGAGACCCAGTACTTC. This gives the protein CARRGGGRGVQETQYF.

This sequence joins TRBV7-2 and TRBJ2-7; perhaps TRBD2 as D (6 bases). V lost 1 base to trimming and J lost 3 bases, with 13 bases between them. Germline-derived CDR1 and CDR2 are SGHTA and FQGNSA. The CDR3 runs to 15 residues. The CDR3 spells CASSLGAGLFYEQYF. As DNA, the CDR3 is TGTGCCAGCAGCTTAGGGGCAGGACTATTCTACGAGCAGTACTTC.

DNA of the CDR3: TGTGCCAGCGGCGAAGTTACCTACGAGCAGTACTTC. Protein product: CASGEVTYEQYF. This chain links TRBV2 with TRBJ2-7; D remains unclear. The CDR3 is 12 residues long. The V gene lost 8 bases and the J gene lost 2 bases, with 10 bases spanning the gap. Germline V gives CDR1 SNHLY, CDR2 FYNNEI.

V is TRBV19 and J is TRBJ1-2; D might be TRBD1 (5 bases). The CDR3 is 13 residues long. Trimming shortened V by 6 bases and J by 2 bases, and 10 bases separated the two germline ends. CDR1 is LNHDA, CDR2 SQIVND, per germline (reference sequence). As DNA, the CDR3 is TGTGCCAGTAGCTCCGACAGCAACTATGGCTACACCTTC. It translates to CASSSDSNYGYTF. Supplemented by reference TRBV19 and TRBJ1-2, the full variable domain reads DGGITQSPKYLFRKEGQNVTLSCEQNLNHDAMYWYRQDPGQGLRLIYYSQIVNDFQKGDIAEGYSVSREKKESFPLTVTSAQKNPTAFYLCASSSDSNYGYTFGSGTRLTVV.

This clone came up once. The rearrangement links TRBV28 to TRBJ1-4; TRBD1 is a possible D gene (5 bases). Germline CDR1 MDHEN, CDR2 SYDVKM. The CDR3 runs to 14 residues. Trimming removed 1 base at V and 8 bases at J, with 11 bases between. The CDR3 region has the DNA TGTGCCAGCAGTTTATTGGGGCACGGCGAAAAACTGTTTTTT. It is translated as CASSLLGHGEKLFF.

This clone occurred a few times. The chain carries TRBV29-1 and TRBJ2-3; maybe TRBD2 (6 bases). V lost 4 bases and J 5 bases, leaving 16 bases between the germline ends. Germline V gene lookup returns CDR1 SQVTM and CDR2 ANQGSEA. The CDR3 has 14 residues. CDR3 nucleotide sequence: TGCAGCGTTGCCCCCAGTAGGCGGGAAGATACGCAGTATTTT. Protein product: CSVAPSRREDTQYF.

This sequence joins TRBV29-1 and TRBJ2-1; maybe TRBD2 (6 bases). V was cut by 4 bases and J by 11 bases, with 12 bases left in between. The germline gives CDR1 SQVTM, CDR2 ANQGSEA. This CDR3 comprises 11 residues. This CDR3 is CSVVAATQQFF. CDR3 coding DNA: TGCAGCGTTGTAGCGGCCACCCAGCAGTTCTTC.

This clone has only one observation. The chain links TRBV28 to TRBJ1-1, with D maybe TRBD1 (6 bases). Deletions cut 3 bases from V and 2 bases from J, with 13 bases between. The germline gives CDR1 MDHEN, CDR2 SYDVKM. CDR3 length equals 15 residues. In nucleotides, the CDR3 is TGTGCCAGCAGTTTTCTCGGGGGGGCCAACACTGAAGCTTTCTTT. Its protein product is CASSFLGGANTEAFF.

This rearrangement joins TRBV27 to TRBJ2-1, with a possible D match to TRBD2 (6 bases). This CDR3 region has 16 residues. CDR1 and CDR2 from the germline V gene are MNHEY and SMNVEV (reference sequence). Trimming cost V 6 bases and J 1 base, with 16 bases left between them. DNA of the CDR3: TGTGCCAGCAGCCCCCCCGGGAGCCGTTCCTACAATGAGCAGTTCTTC. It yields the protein CASSPPGSRSYNEQFF.

CDR3: CASSGQVNQPQHF. The CDR3 bases are TGCGCCAGCAGTGGACAGGTAAATCAGCCCCAGCATTTT. This chain joins TRBV10-2 and TRBJ1-5; a possible D gene is TRBD1 (6 bases). Germline values: CDR1 WSHSY, CDR2 SAAADI. The CDR3 has 13 amino acids. V was pared by 4 bases and J by 4 bases, with 8 bases between.

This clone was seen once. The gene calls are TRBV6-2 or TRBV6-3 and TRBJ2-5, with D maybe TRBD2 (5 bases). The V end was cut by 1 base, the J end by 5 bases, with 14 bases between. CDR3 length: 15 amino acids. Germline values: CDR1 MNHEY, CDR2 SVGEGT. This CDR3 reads CASSYFGVGMETQYF. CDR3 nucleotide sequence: TGTGCCAGCAGTTACTTCGGGGTAGGGATGGAGACCCAGTACTTC.

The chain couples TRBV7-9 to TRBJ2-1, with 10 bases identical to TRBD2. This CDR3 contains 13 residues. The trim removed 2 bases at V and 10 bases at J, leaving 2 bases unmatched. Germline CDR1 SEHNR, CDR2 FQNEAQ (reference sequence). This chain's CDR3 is CASSLLLAGEQFF. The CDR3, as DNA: TGTGCCAGCAGCTTACTACTAGCGGGGGAGCAGTTCTTC.

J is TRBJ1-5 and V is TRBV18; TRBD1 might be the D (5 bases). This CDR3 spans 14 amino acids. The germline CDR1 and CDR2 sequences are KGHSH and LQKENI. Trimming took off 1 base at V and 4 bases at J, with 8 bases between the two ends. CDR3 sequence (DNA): TGTGCCAGCTCACCACGGGGCGGAAATCAGCCCCAGCATTTT. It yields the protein CASSPRGGNQPQHF.

CDR3 region: CASSGGTGGIPTYEQYF. As DNA, the CDR3 is TGTGCCAGTAGTGGCGGGACAGGGGGAATTCCTACCTACGAGCAGTACTTC. The chain links TRBV19 to TRBJ2-7, with 11 positions matching TRBD1. CDR1 is LNHDA, CDR2 SQIVND, per germline (reference sequence). This CDR3 comprises 17 residues. V trimming: 5 bases; J trimming: 2 bases; junction bases outside the gene matches: 11.

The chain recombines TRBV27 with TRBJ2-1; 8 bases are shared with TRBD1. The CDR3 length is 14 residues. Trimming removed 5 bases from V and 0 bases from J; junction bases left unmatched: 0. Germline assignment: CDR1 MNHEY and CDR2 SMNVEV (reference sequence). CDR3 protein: CASSTGGSYNEQFF. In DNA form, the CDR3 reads TGTGCCAGCAGTACAGGGGGCTCCTACAATGAGCAGTTCTTC.

CDR3 amino acids: CASSLTGEVTGELFF. In nucleotides, the CDR3 is TGTGCCAGCAGTCTGACAGGGGAGGTGACCGGGGAGCTGTTTTTT. The chain couples TRBV6-5 to TRBJ2-2, with 8 bases fitting TRBD1. J gave up 5 bases and V 5 bases, and 7 bases lay outside the gene matches. The V gene's germline CDR1 is MNHEY and CDR2 SVGAGI. CDR3 size: 15 residues.

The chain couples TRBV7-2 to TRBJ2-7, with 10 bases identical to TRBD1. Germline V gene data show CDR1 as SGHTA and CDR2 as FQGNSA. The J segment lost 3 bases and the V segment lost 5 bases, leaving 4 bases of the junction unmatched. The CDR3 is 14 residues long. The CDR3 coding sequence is TGTGCCAGCAGCCCGCGGGACAGGGGCTACGAGCAGTACTTC. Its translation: CASSPRDRGYEQYF.

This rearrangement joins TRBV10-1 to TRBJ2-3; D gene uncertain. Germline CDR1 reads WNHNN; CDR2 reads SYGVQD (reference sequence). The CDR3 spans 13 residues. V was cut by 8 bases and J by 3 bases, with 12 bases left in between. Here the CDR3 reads CASSRFITDTQYF. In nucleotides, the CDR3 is TGCGCCAGCTCTAGATTTATTACAGATACGCAGTATTTT.

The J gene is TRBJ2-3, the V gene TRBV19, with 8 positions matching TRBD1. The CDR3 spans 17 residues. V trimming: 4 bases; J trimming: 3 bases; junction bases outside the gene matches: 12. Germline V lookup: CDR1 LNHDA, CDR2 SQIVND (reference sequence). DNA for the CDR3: TGTGCCAGTAGTAGAGCGAGGACAGGGATGAGGACAGATACGCAGTATTTT. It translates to CASSRARTGMRTDTQYF.

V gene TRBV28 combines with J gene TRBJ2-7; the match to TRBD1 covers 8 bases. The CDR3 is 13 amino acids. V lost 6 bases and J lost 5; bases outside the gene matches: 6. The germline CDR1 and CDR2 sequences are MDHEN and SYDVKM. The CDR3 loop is CASRPPDRDEQYF. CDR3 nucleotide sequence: TGTGCCAGCAGGCCCCCGGACAGGGACGAGCAGTACTTC.

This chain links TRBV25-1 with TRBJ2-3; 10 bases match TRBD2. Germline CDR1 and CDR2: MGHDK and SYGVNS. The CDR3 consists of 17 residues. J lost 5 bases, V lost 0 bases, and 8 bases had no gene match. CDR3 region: CASSEYGLAGVRDTQYF. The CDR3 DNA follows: TGTGCCAGCAGTGAATATGGGCTAGCGGGAGTAAGAGATACGCAGTATTTT.